Below, one T cell receptor beta chain is given with its context. The antigen it recognizes is unknown. Base-call qualities are not available, and no considerably larger clone is one nucleotide away. TCRbeta CDR3 regions were amplified from genomic DNA using the immunoSEQ Assay, a bias-controlled multiplex PCR. As for how the authors treated the data: Within the assay, amplification of reference gene primers was used to estimate how many nucleated cells each sample contained. To quantify the absolute abundance of each unique TCRbeta CDR3 rearrangement, sequence reads were collapsed and filtered. For each sample, productive Simpson clonality was calculated by taking the square root of Simpson's diversity index across productive rearrangements. The clones in this table, taken by TCRdb from immuneACCESS, are in-frame only. Not every clone is retained; where verified, under half of the shortfall comes from an unresolved V gene, and the cause of the rest is unknown. V and J calls and clone size are as listed in that table; D and trimming were resolved from the DNA. Here the sample has 70,000 or so clones; roughly 80% occur a single time. The ten largest clonotypes hold around 9.7% of the sample.

The data belong to a study of blood T cell repertoires in COVID-19 (dated by TCRdb to between 2020 and 2021). Concerning the study at large: Samples covering the acute and convalescent phases of COVID-19 were provided by collaborators in the United States, Italy and Spain. The prospective study material was composed of cDNA or gDNA derived from T cells, B-cell-depleted T cells, or PBMCs. Where available, HLA class I and class II types were taken from metadata supplied by the sample provider and were not determined by assay-based typing. A freely available public database, intended as a resource for researchers studying the immune response to SARS-CoV-2, is where the repertoires were released. Nearly every sample came with metadata listing a de-identified subject ID, COVID-19 status, age in years and sex. Deeply sampled blood TCRbeta repertoires from subjects exposed to, actively infected with, or recovered from COVID-19 were included in the dataset. The samples were drawn from the first 160 participants of the ongoing ImmuneRACE study and from more than 1,000 subjects provided by 6 global collaborators. Study-level results and caveats: How much clinical and demographic metadata was included differed by source and by participant, and the metadata was provided uncurated.

Collaborating institutions collected whole blood in K2EDTA tubes following their own protocols. For TCRbeta analysis, collaborators shipped samples in one of three forms: frozen whole blood, isolated PBMCs, or DNA extracted from either of those sample types. V is trimmed back by 4 bases and J by 1 base, and the junction contains 1 base that no gene match accounts for. The germline V gene sets CDR1 to LGHNA and CDR2 to YNFKEQ. The CDR3 covers 14 residues, taking in both the cysteine and the phenylalanine. The kept DNA is CDR3 alone, 42 bases in frame from the first base. The sample taken for sequencing was peripheral blood. The chain is made from TRBV4-2 and TRBJ2-3; a stretch of 8 junction bases matches TRBD2. The TCR sequence derives from a woman at least 80 years old with acute or convalescent COVID-19. The CDR3 reads as follows: CASSPTSGTDTQYF. The DNA reads as follows: TGTGCCAGCAGCCCGACTAGCGGCACAGATACGCAGTATTTT.